A single T cell receptor (beta chain) is shown here with its context. Its antigen is as yet unknown. This sample is drawn from a study of shared clonotypes between healthy human individuals. Study-level results: Having only a few donors restricted how much genetic and exposure-history diversity was captured.

The CDR3 is 15 residues long. V was cut by 0 bases and J by 0 bases, with 6 bases left in between. Using immunoSEQ multiplex PCR, the repertoire was profiled, and TCRdb retains in-frame clones only, with some absent. Here the sample spans about 660,000 clones, approximately 79% being singletons. The chain employs TRBV5-3 and TRBJ1-4; no reliable D call. TRBV5-3 is an open reading frame, and its role is uncertain. Sequencing was carried out using memory CD4+ T cells sorted from blood. As for subset: CD45RA-negative fraction. This TCR was sampled from a woman in her twenties or thirties in good health. The CDR3 DNA reads as TGTGCCAGAAGCTTGGCCAGCCCAACTAATGAAAAACTGTTTTTT. Protein: CARSLASPTNEKLFF.